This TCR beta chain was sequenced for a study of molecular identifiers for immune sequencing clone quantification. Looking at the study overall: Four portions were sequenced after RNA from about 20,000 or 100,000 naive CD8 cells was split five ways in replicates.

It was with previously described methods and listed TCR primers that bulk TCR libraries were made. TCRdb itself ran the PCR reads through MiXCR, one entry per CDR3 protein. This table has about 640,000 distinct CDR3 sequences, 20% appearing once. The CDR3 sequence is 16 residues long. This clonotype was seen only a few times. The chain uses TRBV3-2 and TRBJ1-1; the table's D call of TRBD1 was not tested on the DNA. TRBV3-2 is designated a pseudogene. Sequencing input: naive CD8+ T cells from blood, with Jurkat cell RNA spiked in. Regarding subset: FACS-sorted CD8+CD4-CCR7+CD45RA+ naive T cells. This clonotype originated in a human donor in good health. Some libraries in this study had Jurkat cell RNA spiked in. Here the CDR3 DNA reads TGTGCCAGCAGCCACAGGGGTTTAGGCGTGAACACTGAAGCTTTCTTT. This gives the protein CASSHRGLGVNTEAFF.